Listed below are T cell receptor beta chains from one sample, sequenced in a study of neurological immune-mediated disorders. TCRdb independently ran MiXCR on the 5' RACE reads; one entry per CDR3 protein. Of more than 50,000 distinct CDR3 sequences in the sample, about 3.4% were seen once. Sequencing used PBMCs. Source of these receptors: a woman aged 55-69 years with multiple sclerosis. Each CDR3 is given without its conserved first and last residue.

v_call: TRBV5-1
j_call: TRBJ1-1
cdr3_aa: ASSLDRGLEAF

v_call: TRBV29-1
j_call: TRBJ2-3
cdr3_aa: SVERDISTDTQY

v_call: TRBV25-1
j_call: TRBJ1-5
cdr3_aa: ASSPRDPNQPQH

v_call: TRBV11-2
j_call: TRBJ1-1
cdr3_aa: ASSLRGKNTEAF

v_call: TRBV5-1
j_call: TRBJ2-3
cdr3_aa: ASSLQTYSDTQY

v_call: TRBV6-2/TRBV6-3
j_call: TRBJ2-5
cdr3_aa: ASSSFHSAQETQY

v_call: TRBV15
j_call: TRBJ2-7
cdr3_aa: ATSRDLSAYEQY

v_call: TRBV19
j_call: TRBJ1-2
cdr3_aa: ASSIDQEAPNYGYT

v_call: TRBV28
j_call: TRBJ1-2
cdr3_aa: ASSFFGLVGTQDGYT

v_call: TRBV5-5
j_call: TRBJ1-5
cdr3_aa: ASSFGVSQPQH

v_call: TRBV7-3
j_call: TRBJ2-7
cdr3_aa: ASSLGRADEQY

v_call: TRBV20-1
j_call: TRBJ2-1
cdr3_aa: SASNLAGVNNEQF

v_call: TRBV5-1
j_call: TRBJ1-3
cdr3_aa: ASSMDGGNTIY

v_call: TRBV7-8
j_call: TRBJ1-2
cdr3_aa: ASSVRDRQRGNGYT

v_call: TRBV29-1
j_call: TRBJ2-7
cdr3_aa: SVEDGAGTGAYEQY

v_call: TRBV20-1
j_call: TRBJ1-5
cdr3_aa: SARVIRGSNQPQH

v_call: TRBV18
j_call: TRBJ2-5
cdr3_aa: ASSPNRRDYYGEETQY

v_call: TRBV28
j_call: TRBJ2-7
cdr3_aa: ASSSPGQGGYEQY

v_call: TRBV7-2
j_call: TRBJ1-1
cdr3_aa: ASSRDPGYTEAF

v_call: TRBV5-1
j_call: TRBJ2-5
cdr3_aa: ASSFQEGGLGQETQY

v_call: TRBV3-1
j_call: TRBJ1-2
cdr3_aa: ASSQAGQGDGYT

v_call: TRBV10-3
j_call: TRBJ2-3
cdr3_aa: AISGPDTNTDTQY